The 5 T cell receptor beta chains given below trace back to one sample, sequenced in a study of human T cells and chemical hapten exposure (dated by TCRdb to about 2021). Library creation used RACE. For sequencing, a NextSeq 500 was employed. TCRdb passed the public sequencing reads through fastp at Q25 and MiXCR, retaining productive beta sequences. A single entry per CDR3 protein holds the most common genes and DNA from its merged rows. Across this sample there are about 120,000 distinct CDR3 sequences, with 10% to 12% seen only once. In total, the top ten clones hold 2.4% of the sample. The meaning of the sample's time point label: patch test 3, about 24 weeks after DPC sensitization. The treatment or condition label here, explained by the study, means: therapeutic diphenylcyclopropenone sensitization with weekly scalp DPC. The sample in question was whole blood, obtained in connection with sensitization to the hapten diphenylcyclopropenone (DPC). These receptors were taken from a woman in her forties or fifties with alopecia areata. Some clones in this sample may be carry-over from other donors' samples.

This clonotype was recorded a few times. This sequence joins TRBV10-1 and TRBJ1-3, with D uncertain. This CDR3 comprises 14 residues. Germline V gene data show CDR1 as WNHNN and CDR2 as SYGVQD (reference sequence). V gave up 0 bases and J gave up 0 bases, with 3 bases separating them. CDR3 amino acids: CASSESGSGNTIYF. CDR3 nucleotides: TGCGCCAGCAGTGAGTCCGGCTCTGGAAACACCATATATTTT.

A few counts support this clonotype. The chain couples TRBV7-6 to TRBJ2-5; D is perhaps TRBD1 or TRBD2 (5 bases each). The CDR3 length is 15 residues. Germline values: CDR1 SGHVS, CDR2 FNYEAQ. Trimming removed 5 bases at V and 3 bases at J, with 16 bases between. CDR3 in amino acids: CASSPLGDAKETQYF. CDR3 sequence (DNA): TGTGCCAGCAGCCCCTTGGGGGACGCCAAAGAGACCCAGTACTTC.

There are a few counts of this clonotype. This chain uses TRBV2 with TRBJ1-1; TRBD1 matches at 7 bases. From germline, CDR1 is SNHLY and CDR2 FYNNEI. Trimming removed 3 bases from V and 4 bases from J; junction bases left unmatched: 8. The CDR3 length is 15 residues. The CDR3 DNA reads TGTGCCAGCAGTGAGGGCGGGACAGATTCCACTGAAGCTTTCTTT. Its translation is CASSEGGTDSTEAFF. Complete variable domain (other parts from reference TRBV2 and TRBJ1-1): EPEVTQTPSHQVTQMGQEVILRCVPISNHLYFYWYRQILGQKVEFLVSFYNNEISEKSEIFDDQFSVERPDGSNFTLKIRSTKLEDSAMYFCASSEGGTDSTEAFFGQGTRLTVV.

This clonotype was recorded once. The J gene is TRBJ2-5, the V gene TRBV30; a weak D match, TRBD1 (6 bases). Germline V lookup: CDR1 GTSNPN, CDR2 SVGIG (reference sequence). This CDR3 is 14 amino acids long. Trimming removed 3 bases at V and 4 bases at J, with 15 bases between. The CDR3 region is CAWRTPGAGETQYF. As DNA, the CDR3 is TGTGCCTGGAGAACCCCAGGGGCCGGAGAGACCCAGTACTTC.

The table lists this clonotype with a few counts. The CDR3 region is CASRLAGALNEKLFF. In nucleotides, the CDR3 is TGTGCCAGCAGATTGGCTGGGGCTCTAAATGAAAAACTGTTTTTT. The chain recombines TRBV28 with TRBJ1-4; a possible D gene is TRBD1 (5 bases). The CDR3 loop spans 15 amino acids. Deletions cut 6 bases from V and 5 bases from J, with 16 bases between. Germline CDR1 reads MDHEN; CDR2 reads SYDVKM.